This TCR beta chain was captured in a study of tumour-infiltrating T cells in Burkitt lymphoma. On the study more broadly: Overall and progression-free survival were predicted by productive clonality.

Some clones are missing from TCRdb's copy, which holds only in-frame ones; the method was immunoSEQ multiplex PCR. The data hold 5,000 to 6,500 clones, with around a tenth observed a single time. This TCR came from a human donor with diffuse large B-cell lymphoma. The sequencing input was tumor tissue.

CDR3 in DNA: TGTGCCAGCAGTACAATAGGACAGCTAAACTATGGCTACACCTTC. It yields the protein CASSTIGQLNYGYTF. V is TRBV6-1 and J is TRBJ1-2; tentatively, D is TRBD1 (6 bases). Germline lookup yields CDR1 MNHNS and CDR2 SASEGT. The CDR3 is 15 amino acids. V was clipped by 5 bases and J by 2 bases, with 15 bases between them.